The source of this T cell receptor (beta chain) is a study of OX40 agonist ivuxolimab in advanced cancers. Study context: Patients received ivuxolimab, an agonistic anti-OX40 (CD134) antibody.

Germline values: CDR1 MDHEN, CDR2 SYDVKM. V was trimmed by 5 bases and J by 5 bases, leaving 9 bases between them. The CDR3 loop spans 12 amino acids. Sequencing used immunoSEQ multiplex PCR; TCRdb keeps in-frame clones, though not all of them. The sample shows roughly 49,000 clones, roughly nine tenths of them seen only once. On this clone: Its antigen is currently unknown.

General observations from the study: Expanded clones belonging to CD8+ T cells outnumbered, on average, those of CD4+. Doses of 0.1 to 3.0 mg/kg were accompanied by clonal expansion of CD4+ and CD8+ blood T cells by week 6.

The V call is TRBV28, the J call TRBJ1-2; D is unclear. The clonotype comes from an adult with an advanced solid tumor such as melanoma, head and neck, liver or kidney cancer. Material: CD4+ or CD8+ T cells sorted from blood, obtained in a trial of the OX40 agonist ivuxolimab. The CDR3 is CASSLPGYGYTF. The CDR3 region has the DNA TGTGCCAGCAGTCTTCCGGGATATGGCTACACCTTC.